This T cell receptor (beta chain) derives from a study of metastatic and nonmetastatic thyroid tumors. About the research overall: Across peripheral blood and tumor or nodule tissue samples taken from malignant and benign thyroid patients, the repertoires were compared with one another.

TCRdb reprocessed the PCR reads via MiXCR. The profile covers about 20,000 clones, with roughly 15% appearing a single time and about two fifths taken by the ten largest. All patients reached thyroid surgery having received no treatment beforehand. Germline CDR1 reads SNHLY; CDR2 reads FYNNEI. This CDR3 region has 19 residues. V was pared by 2 bases and J by 0 bases, with 22 bases between. This receptor was identified in a female donor with papillary thyroid cancer or a benign thyroid nodule (not recorded which). Some clones in this sample may be carry-over from other donors' samples. Input material: blood. V usage is TRBV2 and J usage is TRBJ1-2; D perhaps matches TRBD1 (6 bases). CDR3 in amino acids: CASSELSSTGTPANYGYTF. Here the CDR3 DNA reads TGTGCCAGCAGTGAATTATCGTCAACAGGGACCCCAGCTAACTATGGCTACACCTTC.